These 7 T cell receptor beta chains originate from one sample sequenced in a study of T cell changes during pregnancy in multiple sclerosis. The table came from immunoSEQ multiplex PCR; TCRdb's copy has only in-frame clones and leaves some out. The sample lists around 16,000 clones; 65% to 90% were seen once. The sample was CD8+ T cells from peripheral blood mononuclear cells, taken after pregnancy. The receptors come from a female donor in good health, enrolled as a control in a pregnancy study.

CDR3: CASSLGTGDTDTQYF. For the CDR3, the DNA is TGTGCCAGCAGCCTAGGGACAGGGGACACAGATACGCAGTATTTT. The chain recombines TRBV6-4 with TRBJ2-3; 10 bases match TRBD1. The V and J ends lost 6 bases and 2 bases, in that order; junction bases with no gene match: 5. The CDR3 extends over 15 amino acids. Germline V CDR1 and CDR2: MRHNA, SNTAGT.

The chain recombines TRBV6-1 with TRBJ1-1; no reliable D call. CDR1 is MNHNS, CDR2 SASEGT, per germline. Deletions cut 0 bases from V and 1 base from J, with 6 bases between. The CDR3 consists of 14 residues. As DNA, the CDR3 is TGTGCCAGCAGTGAAGCGCAGGAGAACACTGAAGCTTTCTTT. It yields the protein CASSEAQENTEAFF.

The chain combines TRBV6-4 with TRBJ2-1; 12 bases are shared with TRBD1. The ends lost 8 bases at V and 10 bases at J; junction bases unmatched: 12. Germline V CDR1 and CDR2: MRHNA, SNTAGT. The CDR3 loop spans 15 amino acids. CDR3 in DNA: TGTGCCAGCGGGGAACCGGGACAGGGGGCCCTAGAGCAGTTCTTC. Protein product: CASGEPGQGALEQFF.

This sequence joins TRBV6-5 and TRBJ2-1; 8 bases are shared with TRBD2. Germline CDR1 MNHEY, CDR2 SVGAGI. V gave up 6 bases and J gave up 4 bases; unmatched junction bases: 8. The CDR3 is 15 amino acids. The CDR3 DNA follows: TGTGCCAGCAGACTACTAGCGGCCGTTTACAATGAGCAGTTCTTC. It encodes CASRLLAAVYNEQFF.

V is TRBV11-1 and J is TRBJ2-7, with TRBD1 identical over 7 bases. The germline V gene has CDR1 SGHAT and CDR2 FQDESV (reference sequence). Trimming took 10 bases from V and 1 from J; bases not matched to a gene: 7. This CDR3 contains 13 residues. The CDR3: CATRDSGSYEQYF. CDR3 coding DNA: TGTGCCACCAGGGACAGTGGTTCCTACGAGCAGTACTTC.

This clone was detected once. The chain links TRBV6-1 to TRBJ2-5, with D perhaps matching TRBD1 (7 bases). There are 15 residues in the CDR3. V was trimmed by 3 bases and J by 2 bases, leaving 13 bases between them. From germline, CDR1 is MNHNS and CDR2 SASEGT. CDR3 in amino acids: CASSESQGGQETQYF. CDR3 nucleotides: TGTGCCAGCAGTGAGTCCCAGGGGGGACAAGAGACCCAGTACTTC.

V gene TRBV6-6 combines with J gene TRBJ2-1; TRBD2 aligns across 10 bases. The V gene end was trimmed by 1 base and the J gene end by 8 bases; junction bases not matched to a gene: 5. Germline V gene lookup returns CDR1 MNHNY and CDR2 SVGAGI (reference sequence). CDR3 length: 15 amino acids. CDR3 sequence (DNA): TGTGCCAGCAGTTACTTGAGCGGGGGGGCGGATGAGCAGTTCTTC. It yields the protein CASSYLSGGADEQFF.